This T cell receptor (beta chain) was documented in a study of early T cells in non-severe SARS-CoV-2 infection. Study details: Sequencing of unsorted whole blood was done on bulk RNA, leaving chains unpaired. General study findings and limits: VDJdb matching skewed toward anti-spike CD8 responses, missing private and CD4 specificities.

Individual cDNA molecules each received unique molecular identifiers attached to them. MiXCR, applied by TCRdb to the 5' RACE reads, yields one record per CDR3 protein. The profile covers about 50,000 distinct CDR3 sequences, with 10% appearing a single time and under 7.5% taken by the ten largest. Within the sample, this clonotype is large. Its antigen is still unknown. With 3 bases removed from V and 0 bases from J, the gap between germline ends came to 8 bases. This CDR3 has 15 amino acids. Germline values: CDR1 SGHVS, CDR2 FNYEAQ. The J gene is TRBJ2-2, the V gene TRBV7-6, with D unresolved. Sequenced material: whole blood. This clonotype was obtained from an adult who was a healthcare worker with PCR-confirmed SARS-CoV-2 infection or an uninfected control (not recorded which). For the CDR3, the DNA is TGTGCCAGCAGCTTGGCAGCCGCGAACACCGGGGAGCTGTTTTTT. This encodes CASSLAAANTGELFF.